This is a list of T cell receptor beta chains from one sample in a study of T-cell reconstitution after alpha-beta-depleted transplantation in children. TCRdb used MiXCR to reprocess the PCR reads, holding one entry per CDR3 protein. This table has approximately 230,000 distinct CDR3 sequences, 20% to 30% appearing once. The material was PBMCs, mostly from graft donor cells, obtained 360 days after TCRalphabeta/CD19-depleted stem cell transplant. The receptors come from a female patient aged 2-10 years who had a stem cell transplant for congenital amegakaryocytic thrombocytopenia, so the T cells may come from the graft donor. The CDR3 runs from the conserved cysteine through the conserved F or W. The D gene is left open where the match is weak. Clone size is not always given. Where it is, it says once, few, many or a class for expanded clones.

V	size	J	D	DNA	CDR3
TRBV7-9	many	TRBJ2-1	-	TGTGCCAGCAGCTTAAGACCAACCAATGAGCAGTTCTTC	CASSLRPTNEQFF
TRBV4-1	-	TRBJ2-4	-	TGCGCCAGCAGCCAAAAGTCGGGAACCAAAAACATTCAGTACTTC	CASSQKSGTKNIQYF
TRBV12-3/TRBV12-4	-	TRBJ1-1	TRBD1	TGTGCCAGCAGTATACTTACAGGGGCGGCTTTCTTT	CASSILTGAAFF
TRBV3-1	-	TRBJ2-7	TRBD2	TGTGCCAGCAGCCAAGGCGCTCTAGCGGGGGTGGAGCAGTACTTC	CASSQGALAGVEQYF
TRBV20-1	-	TRBJ2-4	-	TGCAGTGCTGACCTAGCGAGCCTAGCCAAAAACATTCAGTACTTC	CSADLASLAKNIQYF
TRBV7-9	many	TRBJ2-6	-	TGTGCCAGCAGCTTGGGGTTCTCTGGGGCCAACGTCCTGACTTTC	CASSLGFSGANVLTF
TRBV18	few	TRBJ2-1	TRBD2	TGTGCCAGCTCACCGGGGCTAGCGGGAATATATGAGCAGTTCTTC	CASSPGLAGIYEQFF
TRBV6-2/TRBV6-3	-	TRBJ2-1	TRBD2	TGTGCCAGCAGTTACCCCCTGTTGGGGATAGCGGGAGTTTTTTTTTGGGCCTACAATGAGCAGTTCTTC	CASSYPLLGIAGVFFWAYNEQFF
TRBV7-2	many	TRBJ1-4	-	TGTGCCAGCAGCACGGGACGGCGTGAAAAACTGTTTTTT	CASSTGRREKLFF
TRBV7-8	-	TRBJ2-7	TRBD2	TGTGCCAGCACCATCCTGCGCCCTAGACTAGCGGGGTCCAGCTCCTACGAGCAGTACTTC	CASTILRPRLAGSSSYEQYF
TRBV6-2/TRBV6-3	many	TRBJ2-2	-	TGTGCCAGCAGCCAACTTGGTACCGGGGAGCTGTTTTTT	CASSQLGTGELFF
TRBV15	-	TRBJ2-2	TRBD2	TGTGCCGTGGGACTAGCGGGGGGAGTGACCGGGGAGCTGTTTTTT	CAVGLAGGVTGELFF
TRBV20-1	-	TRBJ2-5	TRBD2	TGCAGTGCCCTAATCGGGGGACTAGCGGTCCCACAAGAGACCCAGTACTTC	CSALIGGLAVPQETQYF
TRBV15	-	TRBJ2-2	TRBD2	TGTGCCACCAGCAGTTTAGCGGGTGTCACCGGGGAGCTGTTTTTT	CATSSLAGVTGELFF
TRBV29-1	many	TRBJ2-3	-	TGCAGCGTTGGGACAGGCACAGATACGCAGTATTTT	CSVGTGTDTQYF
TRBV5-1	few	TRBJ2-1	-	TGCGCCAGCAGCTCAGGGGGGTCCTACAATGAGCAGTTCTTC	CASSSGGSYNEQFF
TRBV6-5	few	TRBJ2-3	TRBD1	TGTGCCAGCAGTTACCTGGGGGCAGGGGGAGCAGATACGCAGTATTTT	CASSYLGAGGADTQYF
TRBV5-4	-	TRBJ2-1	TRBD2	TGTGCCAGCAGCTTGGATTCGGGGGGGTCAAATGAGCAGTTCTTC	CASSLDSGGSNEQFF
TRBV11-2	-	TRBJ2-1	TRBD2	TGTGCCAGCAGCTTTACTAGCGGGGGGCGCTACAATGAGCAGTTCTTC	CASSFTSGGRYNEQFF
TRBV28	many	TRBJ2-1	TRBD2	TGTGCCAGTACCCCGGGACTAGCGCCCAATGAGCAGTTCTTC	CASTPGLAPNEQFF
TRBV12-3/TRBV12-4	few	TRBJ2-2	-	TGTGCCAGCAGTCCTCTTTACAGGGAGAACACCGGGGAGCTGTTTTTT	CASSPLYRENTGELFF
TRBV2	-	TRBJ2-1	-	TGTGCCAGCAGTGAGTTGGAACTGTCTACCTACAATGAGCAGTTCTTC	CASSELELSTYNEQFF
TRBV10-2	few	TRBJ1-5	-	TGCGCTAAGCACACGGTTGTGCAGCCCCAGCATTTT	CAKHTVVQPQHF
TRBV6-1	few	TRBJ2-1	-	TGTGCCAGCGGGGTCCATGAGCAGTTCTTC	CASGVHEQFF
TRBV5-1	few	TRBJ2-6	-	TGCGCCAGCACACTGGCGGAGTCTGGGGCCAACGTCCTGACTTTC	CASTLAESGANVLTF
TRBV4-2	few	TRBJ2-1	TRBD1	TGTGCCAGCAGCCAAGGACAGGGATACAATGAGCAGTTCTTC	CASSQGQGYNEQFF
TRBV10-3	many	TRBJ2-7	-	TGTGCCATCAGTGAGTCGTCCAGGGAGCAGTACTTC	CAISESSREQYF
TRBV4-1	many	TRBJ2-5	TRBD1	TGCGCCAGCAGCCAGAACAGGGGGCCAGAGACCCAGTACTTC	CASSQNRGPETQYF
TRBV24-1	few	TRBJ2-3	TRBD1	TGTGCCACCAGTGGGACAGGGGGCACAGATACGCAGTATTTT	CATSGTGGTDTQYF
TRBV5-1	-	TRBJ1-5	TRBD1	TGCGCCAGCAGCTTGGCGGGACAGGGCCAGCCCCAGCATTTT	CASSLAGQGQPQHF
TRBV7-9	few	TRBJ2-1	TRBD2	TGTGCCAGCAGCGACATAACGACTAGCGGGAGATACAATGAGCAGTTCTTC	CASSDITTSGRYNEQFF
TRBV5-1	-	TRBJ1-5	TRBD1	TGCGCCAGCAGCCCCGGGACAGCGAATCAGCCCCAGCATTTT	CASSPGTANQPQHF
TRBV20-1	-	TRBJ2-5	-	TGCAGTGCTAGAGTTCGGGGAGAGACCCAGTACTTC	CSARVRGETQYF
TRBV12-3/TRBV12-4	few	TRBJ1-1	TRBD1	TGTGCCAGCAGTTCGGGGACAGCCTCTGAAGCTTTCTTT	CASSSGTASEAFF
TRBV30	-	TRBJ2-6	TRBD1	TGTGCCTGGAGCAGGACAGGGAACTCTGGGGCCAACGTCCTGACTTTC	CAWSRTGNSGANVLTF
TRBV7-9	-	TRBJ2-3	-	TGTGCCACCAGCTTAGCCAGTCCACGCACAGATACGCAGTATTTT	CATSLASPRTDTQYF
TRBV7-9	few	TRBJ2-7	-	TGTGCCAGCAGCTTACCCGGACGGCCCATGTACGAGCAGTACTTC	CASSLPGRPMYEQYF
TRBV4-1	-	TRBJ1-1	-	TGCGCCAGCAGCCAAGAGGTGGGGCCTGAAGCTTTCTTT	CASSQEVGPEAFF
TRBV12-3/TRBV12-4	few	TRBJ2-6	-	TGTGCCAGCAGCATGGTCGGGGCGGGGGCCAACGTCCTGACTTTC	CASSMVGAGANVLTF
TRBV12-3/TRBV12-4	-	TRBJ2-3	-	TGTGCCAGCAGTTTAGGGGGGGGGGCTGCAGATACGCAGTATTTT	CASSLGGGAADTQYF
TRBV5-1	many	TRBJ2-1	-	TGCGCCAGCAGCTTGGCCGGGGGCTCGAGCTTACCCCCGCAGTTCTTC	CASSLAGGSSLPPQFF
TRBV9	-	TRBJ2-7	TRBD1	TGTGCCAGCAGTCGGACAGGATTTACCTACGAGCAGTACTTC	CASSRTGFTYEQYF
TRBV20-1	-	TRBJ1-2	-	TGCAGTGCCCCGCCGGCCCGGAACGTTGGCTATGGCTACACCTTC	CSAPPARNVGYGYTF
TRBV20-1	few	TRBJ1-5	-	TGCAGTGCGACTAAAAACCGGGTTTTCAGCAATCAGCCCCAGCATTTT	CSATKNRVFSNQPQHF
TRBV28	-	TRBJ2-1	TRBD1	TGTGCCAGCAGTGGTAGGGGACAGGGGTACTACAATGAGCAGTTCTTC	CASSGRGQGYYNEQFF
TRBV11-3	-	TRBJ2-2	-	TGTGCCAGCAGCCCTAGCTTTGGGGGATGGACCGGGGAGCTGTTTTTT	CASSPSFGGWTGELFF
TRBV3-1	few	TRBJ1-3	-	TGTGCCAGCAGCCAAGAGACACTCTCTGGAAACACCATATATTTT	CASSQETLSGNTIYF
TRBV15	few	TRBJ2-7	-	TGTGCCACCAGCATTAAGCGGCTTAGCTCCTACGAGCAGTACTTC	CATSIKRLSSYEQYF
TRBV5-1	-	TRBJ2-2	-	TGCGCCAGCAGCGTCCTCCGAGCTGGGGAGCTGTTTTTT	CASSVLRAGELFF
TRBV3-1	few	TRBJ2-1	-	TGTGCCAGCGGCACCACTTTGAGGTCAGGGAGCTACAATGAGCAGTTCTTC	CASGTTLRSGSYNEQFF
TRBV10-3	-	TRBJ2-1	TRBD2	TGTGCCATCAGAGCGGGAGGGTCCTACAATGAGCAGTTCTTC	CAIRAGGSYNEQFF
TRBV7-9	-	TRBJ2-3	-	TGTGCCAGCAGCTTAGCGCCCTCAATGGAAGGACACGACCTGTATTTT	CASSLAPSMEGHDLYF
TRBV4-1	once	TRBJ2-5	TRBD1	TGCGCCAGCAGCTTCCGGACAGGGGGGACCCAGTACTTC	CASSFRTGGTQYF
TRBV28	few	TRBJ2-7	-	TGTGCCAGCAGTTGGGGGTACGGTGCCGATTACGAGCAGTACTTC	CASSWGYGADYEQYF